One sample yielded the 15 T cell receptor beta chains listed below, sequenced in a study of response to subunit inactivated influenza vaccine. TCRdb independently ran MiXCR on the RT-PCR reads; one entry per CDR3 protein. The table has some 540,000 distinct CDR3 sequences, under 25% seen once. This sample also belongs to another study, concerning T cells expressing NK-cell markers. As reported in that work: The authors generated TCR beta cDNA through 5'RACE template switching with UMIs.

The sequencing used CD4+ T cells sorted from PBMCs, collected 11 to 12 days after vaccination. These receptor sequences come from a man over 45 who received an inactivated influenza vaccine.

This clonotype appeared a few times. CDR3 nucleotide sequence: TGTGCCAGCAGTTACTTGGGAGGCTATGGCTACACCTTC. Translating it yields CASSYLGGYGYTF. This chain uses TRBV6-2 or TRBV6-3 with TRBJ1-2; no clear D. CDR3 length: 13 amino acids. Germline CDR1 is MNHEY and CDR2 is SVGEGT. The V gene lost 1 base and the J gene lost 4 bases, with 7 bases spanning the gap.

The V gene is TRBV20-1, the J gene TRBJ2-7, with 10 bases that match TRBD1. V lost 6 bases to trimming and J lost 4 bases; unmatched junction nucleotides: 9. Germline V gives CDR1 DFQATT, CDR2 SNEGSKA (reference sequence). This CDR3 has 14 amino acids. CDR3 loop: CSAPDRGRGYEQYF. Here the CDR3 DNA reads TGCAGTGCCCCAGACAGGGGGCGCGGGTACGAGCAGTACTTC.

The chain is built from TRBV6-2 or TRBV6-3 and TRBJ2-5, with D possibly TRBD1 on 6 matching bases. Germline assignment: CDR1 MNHEY and CDR2 SVGEGT. Trimming took 2 bases from V and 4 from J, leaving 11 bases between them. This CDR3 contains 14 residues. In nucleotides, the CDR3 is TGTGCCAGCAGTTACCAGGGGACGCGAGAGACCCAGTACTTC. Amino acid sequence: CASSYQGTRETQYF.

V gene TRBV10-3 combines with J gene TRBJ1-1; possible D gene TRBD1, 5 bases. The V end lost 11 bases, the J end lost 0 bases, and 16 bases lay between the germline ends. The CDR3 length is 14 residues. Germline lookup yields CDR1 ENHRY and CDR2 SYGVKD. CDR3 DNA sequence: TGTGCCGTTAGACGGGACGGGATGAACACTGAAGCTTTCTTT. Translated, it gives CAVRRDGMNTEAFF.

This clonotype was observed a handful of times. The chain uses TRBV6-2 or TRBV6-3 and TRBJ2-2; D perhaps matches TRBD2 (5 bases). Germline V gene sequence: CDR1 MNHEY, CDR2 SVGEGT. V gave up 0 bases and J gave up 2 bases, with 10 bases separating them. This CDR3 spans 16 amino acids. In DNA, the CDR3 is TGTGCCAGCAGTTACTCGAACGGGATTAACACCGGGGAGCTGTTTTTT. Its protein product is CASSYSNGINTGELFF.

The chain employs TRBV4-2 and TRBJ2-7; 8 bases map to TRBD2. There are 17 residues in the CDR3. The J segment lost 0 bases and the V segment lost 6 bases, leaving 13 bases of the junction unmatched. CDR1 and CDR2 (germline): LGHNA, YNFKEQ. In nucleotides, the CDR3 is TGTGCCAGCAGGGAGAGGGCGGGAGGAGGGAACTCCTACGAGCAGTACTTC. Protein sequence: CASRERAGGGNSYEQYF.

This clonotype was detected a few times. The chain employs TRBV10-3 and TRBJ2-7, with 9 bases aligning to TRBD1. V was clipped by 6 bases and J by 2 bases; unmatched bases: 5. The length of the CDR3 is 14 residues. Germline CDR1 is ENHRY and CDR2 is SYGVKD. CDR3 DNA sequence: TGTGCCATCAGGCCGGGACAGGGAACCTACGAGCAGTACTTC. Its translation is CAIRPGQGTYEQYF.

This clonotype showed up many times. The V and J genes are TRBV20-1 and TRBJ2-1; the D gene is possibly TRBD1 (6 bases). CDR1 DFQATT and CDR2 SNEGSKA come from the germline V gene (reference sequence). The CDR3 has 13 residues. Deletions cut 5 bases from V and 6 bases from J, with 14 bases between. The CDR3 nucleotides read TGCAGTGCTCGAACACAGGGTCTCAATGAGCAGTTCTTC. Residues: CSARTQGLNEQFF.

The chain employs TRBV27 and TRBJ2-5; unclear D gene. Trimming removed 4 bases from V and 5 bases from J, with 20 bases in between. The CDR3 contains 16 residues. Germline V lookup: CDR1 MNHEY, CDR2 SMNVEV (reference sequence). CDR3 nucleotides: TGTGCCAGCAGTTCCCGGAGACACGGGTTTCGGGAGACCCAGTACTTC. Translation gives CASSSRRHGFRETQYF.

V gene TRBV5-1 combines with J gene TRBJ2-3; no definite D call. Per germline, CDR1 SGHRS and CDR2 YFSETQ. The V gene lost 0 bases and the J gene lost 2 bases, with 7 bases spanning the gap. The CDR3 runs to 14 residues. CDR3 nucleotide sequence: TGCGCCAGCAGCTTGGACAGACACACAGATACGCAGTATTTT. Protein product: CASSLDRHTDTQYF. Filled out from reference TRBV5-1 and TRBJ2-3, the complete variable domain reads KAGVTQTPRYLIKTRGQQVTLSCSPISGHRSVSWYQQTPGQGLQFLFEYFSETQRNKGNFPGRFSGRQFSNSRSEMNVSTLELGDSALYLCASSLDRHTDTQYFGPGTRLTVL.

This clonotype occurred many times. This sequence joins TRBV28 and TRBJ2-3; possibly TRBD1 or TRBD2 for D (5 bases each). CDR1 is MDHEN, CDR2 SYDVKM, per germline. The V end was cut by 6 bases, the J end by 1 base, with 14 bases between. The CDR3 has 15 amino acids. CDR3 bases: TGTGCCAGCAGCCCCCCGGGGCAAGGCACAGATACGCAGTATTTT. Translated, it gives CASSPPGQGTDTQYF.

The CDR3 region is CSAKDIRQLDEQFF. The CDR3 DNA sequence: TGCAGTGCTAAGGACATAAGACAACTCGATGAGCAGTTCTTC. The chain is built from TRBV20-1 and TRBJ2-1; possible D gene TRBD1, 5 bases. Trimming took off 4 bases at V and 8 bases at J, with 18 bases between the two ends. The germline CDR1 and CDR2 sequences are DFQATT and SNEGSKA (reference sequence). The CDR3 runs 14 residues.

This clonotype was counted only a few times. The rearrangement joins TRBV28 to TRBJ1-2, with D possibly matching TRBD1 (5 bases). Germline loops: CDR1 MDHEN, CDR2 SYDVKM. The CDR3 contains 12 residues. Between the trimmed V and J ends, which lost 7 bases and 8 bases, there was a span of 14 bases. CDR3 coding DNA: TGTGCCAGCAAAGGGGAAATAGAAGGCTACACCTTC. Its translation: CASKGEIEGYTF.

This clonotype has a count of ten or more. The chain employs TRBV10-3 and TRBJ1-1; tentative D call: TRBD1 (6 bases). With 0 bases removed from V and 1 base from J, the gap between germline ends came to 12 bases. The germline V gene encodes CDR1 ENHRY and CDR2 SYGVKD. The CDR3 extends over 16 amino acids. The CDR3 DNA reads TGTGCCATCAGTGAGTCCGGATTGACAGGGAACACTGAAGCTTTCTTT. Translated, it gives CAISESGLTGNTEAFF.

The V and J genes are TRBV29-1 and TRBJ2-5, with D possibly being TRBD1 or TRBD2 (5 bases each). The CDR3 consists of 12 residues. V lost 4 bases, J lost 1 base, and 7 bases lay in between. CDR1 is SQVTM, CDR2 ANQGSEA, per germline. As DNA, the CDR3 is TGCAGCGTTGGAGGGGTCCAAGAGACCCAGTACTTC. Amino acids: CSVGGVQETQYF.